The entry below gives a single TCR beta chain sequence along with its context. CDR1 and CDR2 (germline): SGHNT, YYREEE (reference sequence). The CDR3 loop spans 18 amino acids. The V gene lost 0 bases and the J gene lost 5 bases, with 21 bases spanning the gap. This sample stems from a study of shared T cell receptors in the human thymus. Sequencing was performed with immunoSEQ multiplex PCR; in TCRdb, only in-frame clones are kept and a portion is missing. The sample holds 500,000 to 550,000 clones, around 82% seen once. The same specimen was also included in a second study, on human thymus T cells.

Sequencing was carried out using thymocytes. The clonotype originates from a boy younger than two with a congenital heart defect. V usage is TRBV5-4 and J usage is TRBJ2-1; D possibly corresponds to TRBD1 (6 bases). The CDR3 coding sequence is TGTGCCAGCAGCTTGGCAGGTGGCAGGGGACCAAGTCACAATGAGCAGTTCTTC. Protein: CASSLAGGRGPSHNEQFF.